One and the same sample provided the 3 T cell receptor beta chains below, sequenced in a study of cytomegalovirus exposure and HLA in healthy donors (dated by TCRdb to between 2016 and 2019). Library prep was done by the immunoSEQ multiplex PCR assay. The multiplex PCR relied on a mix of 60 forward primers for TCR Vbeta segments and 13 reverse primers for TCR Jbeta segments. TCRdb mirrors the immuneACCESS table, restricted to in-frame sequences. Some clones are absent from its copies; in checked studies, under half trace to an unresolved V gene, and the reason for the others is unknown. Within this sample are approximately 190,000 clones, with 82% of them counted one time only. The biggest ten clones account for about 0.094% of the sample. Input material: PBMCs. The receptors stem from a boy aged 2 to 10 in good health and CMV-seronegative.

The table lists this clone with a few counts. The V and J genes are TRBV14 and TRBJ2-2, with 13 bases lining up with TRBD2. This CDR3 region has 16 residues. V trimming: 4 bases; J trimming: 5 bases; junction bases outside the gene matches: 4. Germline V lookup: CDR1 SGHDN, CDR2 FVKESK. CDR3: CASSPPGLAGTGELFF. CDR3 bases: TGTGCCAGCAGCCCACCGGGACTAGCGGGAACCGGGGAGCTGTTTTTT.

The rearrangement links TRBV5-6 to TRBJ2-3, with D maybe TRBD2 (6 bases). Germline assignment: CDR1 SGHDT and CDR2 YYEEEE. V lost 2 bases and J 2 bases, leaving 18 bases between the germline ends. The CDR3 consists of 17 residues. CDR3 sequence: CASSFPSETGSTDTQYF. In nucleotides, the CDR3 is TGTGCCAGCAGCTTCCCTAGCGAAACGGGGTCCACAGATACGCAGTATTTT.

This chain connects TRBV19 to TRBJ1-5; D may be TRBD1 (6 bases). Looked up from germline, CDR1 is LNHDA and CDR2 is SQIVND (reference sequence). Between the trimmed V and J ends, which lost 5 bases and 7 bases, there was a span of 18 bases. This CDR3 has 15 residues. DNA of the CDR3: TGTGCCAGTAGTCTCGAGGGGGGGCGAAGCCAGCCCCAGCATTTT. Protein product: CASSLEGGRSQPQHF.